The sequence of this T cell receptor (beta chain) was determined in a study of molecular identifiers for immune sequencing clone quantification. TCRdb passed the PCR reads through MiXCR, listing each CDR3 protein once. Among 85,000 to 90,000 distinct CDR3 sequences listed, under 20% were seen once. CDR1 SGHTA and CDR2 FQGNSA come from the germline V gene. Trimming removed 6 bases from V and 1 base from J, with 12 bases in between. This CDR3 contains 14 residues. Study-wide results and limits: Barcodes shared by identical TCR molecules could lead to underestimated sizes of highly expanded clones. Amid around 980,000 naive cells, spiked Jurkat TCR RNA from one cell was reportedly still detectable.

This clonotype was counted at least ten times. What it recognizes is unknown. The TCR sequence derives from a human donor in good health. Some libraries in this study had Jurkat cell RNA spiked in. The V call is TRBV7-2, the J call TRBJ2-5; D gene ambiguous. Sequencing was performed on naive CD8+ T cells from blood, with Jurkat cell RNA spiked in. Subset specified: FACS-sorted CD8+CD4-CCR7+CD45RA+ naive T cells. CDR3 region: CASRTVGSQETQYF. The CDR3 region has the DNA TGTGCCAGCAGAACAGTTGGATCCCAAGAGACCCAGTACTTC.